The rows below give T cell receptor beta chains drawn from one sample of a study of blood T cell repertoires in COVID-19. Profiled with immunoSEQ multiplex PCR; TCRdb holds only in-frame clones, not every one. The table lists about 92,000 clones, 72% of them singletons. Specimen: peripheral blood. These receptors originate from a woman aged 60-75 years in a cohort sampled during active or convalescent COVID-19. Both conserved end residues are part of each CDR3. The D gene is left open where the match is weak. Some rows have no size entry. The others give once, few or many, or a class for an expanded clone.

clone size	D gene	V gene	J gene	CDR3 protein	CDR3 DNA
NA	NA	TRBV5-8	TRBJ2-2	CAWKGRRSYENTGELFF	TGTGCCTGGAAGGGGCGACGGTCATATGAGAACACCGGGGAGCTGTTTTTT
NA	NA	TRBV5-1	TRBJ1-2	CASSARTADGYTF	TGCGCCAGCAGCGCGCGGACAGCGGACGGCTACACCTTC
NA	NA	TRBV28	TRBJ2-5	CASSSHGVGILTQYF	TGTGCCAGCAGCTCCCACGGGGTTGGCATACTGACCCAGTACTTC
NA	TRBD2	TRBV6-5	TRBJ2-1	CASSRAGGRTEQFF	TGTGCCAGCAGCCGAGCGGGGGGGCGGACTGAGCAGTTCTTC
NA	NA	TRBV10-1	TRBJ2-1	CASSRQEYNEQFF	TGCGCCAGCAGTCGACAGGAATACAATGAGCAGTTCTTC
NA	TRBD1	TRBV4-3	TRBJ2-2	CASRVDRAATGELFF	TGCGCCAGCAGAGTCGACAGGGCGGCGACCGGGGAGCTGTTTTTT
NA	NA	TRBV11-1	TRBJ2-7	CASSLASYEQYF	TGTGCCAGCAGCTTAGCGAGCTACGAGCAGTACTTC
NA	TRBD1	TRBV18	TRBJ2-7	CASSPKGQGAIEQYF	TGTGCCAGCTCACCAAAGGGACAGGGGGCGATCGAGCAGTACTTC
NA	NA	TRBV7-8	TRBJ1-1	CASSLTENTEAFF	TGTGCCAGCAGCTTGACAGAGAACACTGAAGCTTTCTTT
NA	NA	TRBV5-4	TRBJ1-2	CASSLGARQTNYGYTF	TGTGCCAGCAGCTTGGGGGCTCGACAGACTAACTATGGCTACACCTTC
NA	NA	TRBV19	TRBJ1-6	CASRIRGIRDSPLHF	TGTGCCAGTAGGATCCGGGGTATTCGGGATTCACCCCTCCACTTT
NA	TRBD1	TRBV18	TRBJ1-2	CASSRGQGNYGYTF	TGTGCCAGCTCCCGCGGACAGGGCAACTATGGCTACACCTTC
once	TRBD1	TRBV27	TRBJ2-1	CASSQRTGQSGSYNEQFF	TGTGCCAGCAGCCAAAGGACAGGGCAATCAGGCTCCTACAATGAGCAGTTCTTC
NA	TRBD2	TRBV29-1	TRBJ2-5	CSVEVGTSGARGETQYF	TGCAGCGTTGAAGTCGGGACTAGCGGGGCAAGAGGGGAGACCCAGTACTTC
NA	NA	TRBV5-1	TRBJ1-4	CASSLGPLGRAEKLFF	TGCGCCAGCAGCTTGGGGCCGTTGGGGCGTGCTGAAAAACTGTTTTTT
NA	TRBD2	TRBV2	TRBJ2-5	CASSETRTSRETQYF	TGTGCCAGCAGTGAAACCCGGACTAGCCGGGAGACCCAGTACTTC
medium-sized	TRBD1	TRBV4-1	TRBJ1-4	CASSQQGAANEKLFF	TGCGCCAGCAGCCAGCAGGGGGCTGCTAATGAAAAACTGTTTTTT
NA	TRBD1	TRBV30	TRBJ1-2	CAWSASRPTGVLYGYTF	TGTGCCTGGAGCGCATCACGGCCCACAGGGGTTCTCTATGGCTACACCTTC
NA	NA	TRBV3-1/TRBV3-2	TRBJ2-2	CASSQGLEGSGELFF	TGTGCCAGCAGCCAAGGACTAGAAGGATCCGGGGAGCTGTTTTTT
NA	NA	TRBV25-1	TRBJ2-3	CASRLAATDTQYF	TGTGCCAGCAGACTAGCTGCCACAGATACGCAGTATTTT
NA	NA	TRBV7-3	TRBJ1-1	CASSLTGQKNTEAFF	TGTGCCAGCAGCTTAACCGGACAGAAGAACACTGAAGCTTTCTTT
once	NA	TRBV5-1	TRBJ2-2	CASSLGGTANTGELFF	TGCGCCAGCAGCTTGGGCGGGACAGCGAACACCGGGGAGCTGTTTTTT
NA	NA	TRBV28	TRBJ1-1	CASGRVTEAFF	TGTGCCTCGGGGAGGGTCACTGAAGCTTTCTTT
NA	NA	TRBV7-2	TRBJ2-1	CASSGSGTKPYNEQFF	TGTGCCAGCAGCGGATCCGGGACAAAGCCCTACAATGAGCAGTTCTTC
NA	NA	TRBV4-1	TRBJ1-1	CASSVIGRVTFTEAFF	TGCGCCAGCAGCGTTATCGGCAGGGTGACTTTCACTGAAGCTTTCTTT
NA	NA	TRBV6-2/TRBV6-3	TRBJ2-1	CASSYLAISYNEQFF	TGTGCCAGCAGTTACTTAGCGATTTCCTACAATGAGCAGTTCTTC
NA	TRBD1	TRBV12-3/TRBV12-4	TRBJ1-2	CASKSTGGGYTF	TGTGCCAGCAAATCGACAGGGGGAGGCTACACCTTC
NA	NA	TRBV9	TRBJ1-2	CASSVNWRNYGYTF	TGTGCCAGCAGCGTAAACTGGAGAAACTATGGCTACACCTTC
NA	NA	TRBV11-2	TRBJ2-6	CASSLTGPVSGANVLTF	TGTGCCAGCAGCTTAACAGGACCGGTCTCTGGGGCCAACGTCCTGACTTTC
NA	NA	TRBV15	TRBJ1-4	CATSRDPRRGEKLFF	TGTGCCACCAGCAGAGATCCCCGGAGGGGCGAAAAACTGTTTTTT
few	TRBD2	TRBV3-1/TRBV3-2	TRBJ2-2	CASSPGTRALFF	TGTGCCAGCAGCCCCGGGACTAGAGCCCTGTTTTTT